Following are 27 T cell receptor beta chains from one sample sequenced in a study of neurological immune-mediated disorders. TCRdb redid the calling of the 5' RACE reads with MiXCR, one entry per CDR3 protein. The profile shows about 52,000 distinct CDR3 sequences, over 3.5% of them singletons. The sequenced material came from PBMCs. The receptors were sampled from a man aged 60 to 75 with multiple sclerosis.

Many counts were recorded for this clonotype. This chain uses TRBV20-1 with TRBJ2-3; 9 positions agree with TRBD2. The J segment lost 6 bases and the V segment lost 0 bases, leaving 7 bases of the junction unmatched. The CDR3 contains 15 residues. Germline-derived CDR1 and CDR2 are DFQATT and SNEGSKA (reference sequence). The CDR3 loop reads CSARDQASGRDTQYF. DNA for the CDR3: TGCAGTGCTAGAGATCAGGCAAGCGGGAGGGATACGCAGTATTTT.

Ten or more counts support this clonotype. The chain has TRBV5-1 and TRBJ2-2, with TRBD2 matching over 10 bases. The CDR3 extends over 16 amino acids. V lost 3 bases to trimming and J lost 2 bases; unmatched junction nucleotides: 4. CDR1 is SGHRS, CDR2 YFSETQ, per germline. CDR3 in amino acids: CASSSRLAGNTGELFF. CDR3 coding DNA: TGCGCCAGCAGCTCCCGACTAGCGGGTAACACCGGGGAGCTGTTTTTT.

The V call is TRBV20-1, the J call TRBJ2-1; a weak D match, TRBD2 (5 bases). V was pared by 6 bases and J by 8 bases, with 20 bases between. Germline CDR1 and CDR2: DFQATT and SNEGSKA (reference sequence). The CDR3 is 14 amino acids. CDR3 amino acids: CSAPTYGGGDEQFF. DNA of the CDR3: TGCAGTGCCCCCACTTATGGAGGAGGTGATGAGCAGTTCTTC.

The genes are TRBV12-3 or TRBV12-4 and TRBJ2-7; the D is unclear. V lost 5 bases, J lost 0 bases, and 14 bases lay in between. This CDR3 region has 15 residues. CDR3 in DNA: TGTGCCAGCAGTCCATCGGGTACCCGCTCCTACGAGCAGTACTTC. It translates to CASSPSGTRSYEQYF.

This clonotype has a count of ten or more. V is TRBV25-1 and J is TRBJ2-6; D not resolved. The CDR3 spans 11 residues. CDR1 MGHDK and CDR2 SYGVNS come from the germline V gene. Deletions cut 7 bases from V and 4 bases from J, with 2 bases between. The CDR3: CASTGANVLTF. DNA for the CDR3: TGTGCCAGCACGGGGGCCAACGTCCTGACTTTC.

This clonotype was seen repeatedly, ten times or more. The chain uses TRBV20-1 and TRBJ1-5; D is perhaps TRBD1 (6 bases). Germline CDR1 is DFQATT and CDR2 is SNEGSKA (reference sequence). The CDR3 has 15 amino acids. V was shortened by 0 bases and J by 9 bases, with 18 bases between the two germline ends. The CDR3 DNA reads TGCAGTGCTAGAGACGGGGGGGGCTTAGGGAGGCCCCAGCATTTT. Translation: CSARDGGGLGRPQHF.

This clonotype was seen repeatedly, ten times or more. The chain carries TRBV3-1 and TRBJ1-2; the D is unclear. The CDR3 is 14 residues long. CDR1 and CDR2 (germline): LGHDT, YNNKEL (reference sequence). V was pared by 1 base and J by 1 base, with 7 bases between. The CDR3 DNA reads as TGTGCCAGCAGCCAAGTTTTGCGTAACTATGGCTACACCTTC. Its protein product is CASSQVLRNYGYTF. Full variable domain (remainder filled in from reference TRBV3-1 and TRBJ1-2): DTAVSQTPKYLVTQMGNDKSIKCEQNLGHDTMYWYKQDSKKFLKIMFSYNNKELIINETVPNRFSPKSPDKAHLNLHINSLELGDSAVYFCASSQVLRNYGYTFGSGTRLTVV.

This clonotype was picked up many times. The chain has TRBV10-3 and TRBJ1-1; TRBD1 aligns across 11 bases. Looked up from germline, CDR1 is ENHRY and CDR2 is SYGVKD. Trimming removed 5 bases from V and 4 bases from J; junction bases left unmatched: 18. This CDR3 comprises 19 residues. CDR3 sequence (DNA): TGTGCCATCAGTTCCCCTCTCACCGGGACAGGGGGGGTGAGCACTGAAGCTTTCTTT. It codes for CAISSPLTGTGGVSTEAFF.

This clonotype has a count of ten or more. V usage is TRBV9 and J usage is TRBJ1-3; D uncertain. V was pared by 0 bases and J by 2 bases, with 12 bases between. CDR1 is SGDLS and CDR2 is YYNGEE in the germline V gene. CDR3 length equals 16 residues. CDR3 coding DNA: TGTGCCAGCAGCGTAGGTCCGGGTGGCCCTGGAAACACCATATATTTT. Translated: CASSVGPGGPGNTIYF.

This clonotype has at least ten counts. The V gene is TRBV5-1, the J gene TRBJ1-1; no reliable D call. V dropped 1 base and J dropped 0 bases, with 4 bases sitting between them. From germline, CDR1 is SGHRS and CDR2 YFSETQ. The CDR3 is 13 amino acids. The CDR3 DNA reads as TGCGCCAGCAGCTTGACCTTGAACACTGAAGCTTTCTTT. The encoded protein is CASSLTLNTEAFF.

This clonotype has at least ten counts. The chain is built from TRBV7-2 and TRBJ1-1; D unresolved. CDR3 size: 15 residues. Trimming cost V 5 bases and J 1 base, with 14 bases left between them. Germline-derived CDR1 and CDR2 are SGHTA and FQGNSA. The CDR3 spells CASSHIPNPNTEAFF. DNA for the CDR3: TGTGCCAGCAGCCATATCCCTAACCCGAACACTGAAGCTTTCTTT.

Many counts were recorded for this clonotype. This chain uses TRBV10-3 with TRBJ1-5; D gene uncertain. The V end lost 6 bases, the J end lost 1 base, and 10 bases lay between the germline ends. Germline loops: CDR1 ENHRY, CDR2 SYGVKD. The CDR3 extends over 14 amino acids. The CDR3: CAIRAGPSNQPQHF. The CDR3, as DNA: TGTGCCATCAGGGCCGGGCCAAGCAATCAGCCCCAGCATTTT.

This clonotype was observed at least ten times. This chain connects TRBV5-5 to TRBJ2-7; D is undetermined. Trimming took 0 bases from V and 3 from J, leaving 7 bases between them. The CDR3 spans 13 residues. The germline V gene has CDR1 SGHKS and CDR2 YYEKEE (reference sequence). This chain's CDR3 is CASSLEQHYEQYF. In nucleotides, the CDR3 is TGTGCCAGCAGCTTGGAACAACACTACGAGCAGTACTTC.

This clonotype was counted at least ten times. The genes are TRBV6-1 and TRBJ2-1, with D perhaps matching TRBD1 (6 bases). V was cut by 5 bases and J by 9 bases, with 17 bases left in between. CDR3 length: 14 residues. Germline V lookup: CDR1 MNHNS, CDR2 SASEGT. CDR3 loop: CASSHGRQAREQFF. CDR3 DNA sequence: TGTGCCAGCAGTCACGGGCGACAGGCTCGTGAGCAGTTCTTC.

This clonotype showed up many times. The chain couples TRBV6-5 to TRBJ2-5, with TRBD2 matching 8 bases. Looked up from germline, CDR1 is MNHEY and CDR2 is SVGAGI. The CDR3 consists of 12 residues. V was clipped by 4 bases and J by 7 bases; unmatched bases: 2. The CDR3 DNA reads TGTGCCAGCAGTTGGGCGGGGGGGACCCAGTACTTC. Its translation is CASSWAGGTQYF.

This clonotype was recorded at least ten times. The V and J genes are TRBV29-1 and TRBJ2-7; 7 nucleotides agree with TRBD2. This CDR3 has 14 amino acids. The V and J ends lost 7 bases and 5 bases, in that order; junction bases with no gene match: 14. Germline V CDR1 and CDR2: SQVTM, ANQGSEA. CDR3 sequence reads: CSASNGRPTDEQYF. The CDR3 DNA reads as TGCAGCGCCTCCAACGGGAGGCCCACCGACGAGCAGTACTTC.

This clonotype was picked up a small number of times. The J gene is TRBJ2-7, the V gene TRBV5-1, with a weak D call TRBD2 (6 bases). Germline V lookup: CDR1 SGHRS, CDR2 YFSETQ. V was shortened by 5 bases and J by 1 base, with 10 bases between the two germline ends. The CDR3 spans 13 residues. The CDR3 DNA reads TGCGCCAGCAGTCGGGAGCGTTCCTACGAGCAGTACTTC. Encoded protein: CASSRERSYEQYF.

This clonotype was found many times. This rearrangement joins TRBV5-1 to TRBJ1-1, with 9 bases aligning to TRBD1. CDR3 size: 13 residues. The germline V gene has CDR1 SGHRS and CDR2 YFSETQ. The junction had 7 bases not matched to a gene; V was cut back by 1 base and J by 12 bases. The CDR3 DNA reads TGCGCCAGCAGCTTGTCCACAGGGGGCGTTTCTTTCTTT. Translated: CASSLSTGGVSFF.

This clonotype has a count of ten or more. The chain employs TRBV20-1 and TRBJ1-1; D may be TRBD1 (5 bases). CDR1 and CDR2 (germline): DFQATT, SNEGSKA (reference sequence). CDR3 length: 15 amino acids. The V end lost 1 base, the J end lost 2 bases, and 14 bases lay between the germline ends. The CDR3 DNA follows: TGCAGTGCTAGAGGAACCGGACACCCTAACACTGAAGCTTTCTTT. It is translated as CSARGTGHPNTEAFF.

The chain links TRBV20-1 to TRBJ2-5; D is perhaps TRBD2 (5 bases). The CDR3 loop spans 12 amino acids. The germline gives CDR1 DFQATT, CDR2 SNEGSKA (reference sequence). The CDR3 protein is CGIGMRVDTQYF. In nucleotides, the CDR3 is TGCGGTATAGGCATGAGGGTGGACACCCAGTACTTC.

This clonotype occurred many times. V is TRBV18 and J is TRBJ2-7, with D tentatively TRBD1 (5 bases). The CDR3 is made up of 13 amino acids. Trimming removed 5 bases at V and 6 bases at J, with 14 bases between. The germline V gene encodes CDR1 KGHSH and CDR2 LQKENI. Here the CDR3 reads CASSAGFQREQYF. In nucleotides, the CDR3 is TGTGCCAGCTCAGCAGGGTTTCAGCGCGAGCAGTACTTC.

Written as DNA, the CDR3 is TGTGCCAGCAGCCCCACAGGGGTCACTGAAGCTTTCTTT. The encoded protein is CASSPTGVTEAFF. The chain employs TRBV6-6 and TRBJ1-1; TRBD1 agrees at 7 bases. The trim removed 6 bases at V and 4 bases at J, leaving 5 bases unmatched. CDR1 is MNHNY, CDR2 SVGAGI, per germline (reference sequence). The CDR3 contains 13 residues.

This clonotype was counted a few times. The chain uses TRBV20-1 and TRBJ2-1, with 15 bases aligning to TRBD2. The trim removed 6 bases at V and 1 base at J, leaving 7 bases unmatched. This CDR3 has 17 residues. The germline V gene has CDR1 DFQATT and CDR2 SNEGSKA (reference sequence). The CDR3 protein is CSASGLAGGPSYNEQFF. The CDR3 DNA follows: TGCAGTGCATCGGGACTAGCGGGGGGCCCTTCCTACAATGAGCAGTTCTTC.

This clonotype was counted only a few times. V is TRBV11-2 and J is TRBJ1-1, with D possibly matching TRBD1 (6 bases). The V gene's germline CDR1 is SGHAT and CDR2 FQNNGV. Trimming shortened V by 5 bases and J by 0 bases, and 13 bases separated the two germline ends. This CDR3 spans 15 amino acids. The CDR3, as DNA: TGTGCCAGCAGCCCCCCAGGGGCGGTGAACACTGAAGCTTTCTTT. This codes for CASSPPGAVNTEAFF.

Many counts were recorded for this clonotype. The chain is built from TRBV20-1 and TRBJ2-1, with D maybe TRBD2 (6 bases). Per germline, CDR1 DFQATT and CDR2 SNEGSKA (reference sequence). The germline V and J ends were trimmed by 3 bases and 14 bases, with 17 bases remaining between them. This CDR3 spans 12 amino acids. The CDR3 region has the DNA TGCAGTGCTAGCGCGGTAACCCGCGGGGAGTTCTTC. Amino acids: CSASAVTRGEFF.

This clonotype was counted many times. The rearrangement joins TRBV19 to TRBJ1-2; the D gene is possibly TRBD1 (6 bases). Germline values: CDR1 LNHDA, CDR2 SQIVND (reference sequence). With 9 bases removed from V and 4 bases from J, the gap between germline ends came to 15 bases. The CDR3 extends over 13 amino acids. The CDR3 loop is CASGGQSRYGYTF. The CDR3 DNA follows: TGTGCCAGCGGAGGACAGAGCCGCTATGGCTACACCTTC.

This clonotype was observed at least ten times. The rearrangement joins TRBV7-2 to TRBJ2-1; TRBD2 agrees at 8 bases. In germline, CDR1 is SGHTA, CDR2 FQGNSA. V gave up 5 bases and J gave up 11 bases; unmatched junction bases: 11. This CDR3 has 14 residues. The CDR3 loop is CASSPGLREGKQFF. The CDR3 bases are TGTGCCAGCAGCCCGGGACTTCGGGAGGGGAAGCAGTTCTTC.